This T cell receptor beta chain stems from a study of Ad26.COV2.S vaccination and SARS-CoV-2 variants. Indicated treatment: about 20 received Ad26.COV2.S at low or high dose, single or two shots; 5 received placebo; per-sample allocation not given. All samples were drawn on day 63, counting from the first vaccine or placebo injection. Using immunoSEQ multiplex PCR, the repertoire was profiled, and TCRdb retains in-frame clones only, with some absent. The sample has roughly 680,000 clones; around 92% are singletons. Trimming took 6 bases from V and 2 from J, leaving 7 bases between them. Germline V gene sequence: CDR1 ENHRY, CDR2 SYGVKD. The CDR3 loop spans 12 amino acids.

Sequenced here: peripheral blood, sampled in a trial of Ad26.COV2.S vaccine versus placebo. This clonotype was sampled from a person aged 18 to 59 who received the Ad26.COV2.S COVID-19 vaccine or a placebo. This chain uses TRBV10-3 with TRBJ1-2; weak D call: TRBD1 (5 bases). Written as DNA, the CDR3 is TGTGCCATCAGGGGACGGAACTATGGCTACACCTTC. Translation gives CAIRGRNYGYTF.